These 20 T cell receptor beta chains were all obtained from the same sample, sequenced in a study of CD8 T cells in Susac syndrome. RNA in amounts of roughly 0.5 to 1 ug was reverse transcribed with random hexamers. TCRdb reprocessed the immunoSEQ multiplex PCR reads with MiXCR, giving one entry per CDR3 protein. The table shows roughly 200,000 distinct CDR3 sequences, with roughly 95% occurring only once. Sequencing was performed on CD4+ T cells from PBMCs. All receptors derive from a human donor with multiple sclerosis.

This chain joins TRBV5-1 and TRBJ2-7; D is uncertain. The CDR3 is made up of 13 amino acids. Germline-derived CDR1 and CDR2 are SGHRS and YFSETQ. Trimming removed 3 bases from V and 5 bases from J, with 12 bases in between. The CDR3 nucleotides read TGCGCCAGCAGCTCCCTCGTCCGTGACGAGCAGTACTTC. Protein product: CASSSLVRDEQYF.

The V gene is TRBV3-1, the J gene TRBJ2-7, with D perhaps being TRBD1 or TRBD2 (5 bases each). The CDR3 runs to 13 residues. Germline CDR1 reads LGHDT; CDR2 reads YNNKEL (reference sequence). Trimming took off 4 bases at V and 3 bases at J, with 10 bases between the two ends. CDR3 amino acids: CASSRGRFYEQYF. The CDR3, as DNA: TGTGCCAGCAGCCGGGGACGCTTCTACGAGCAGTACTTC.

The V call is TRBV29-1, the J call TRBJ2-1, with D hard to call. CDR1 SQVTM and CDR2 ANQGSEA come from the germline V gene. The CDR3 has 11 amino acids. The V end was cut by 3 bases, the J end by 6 bases, with 6 bases between. The CDR3 reads CSVDRSNEQFF. DNA for the CDR3: TGCAGCGTTGACCGGAGCAATGAGCAGTTCTTC.

The rearrangement joins TRBV5-1 to TRBJ2-1, with 10 bases identical to TRBD1. The germline gives CDR1 SGHRS, CDR2 YFSETQ. CDR3 size: 17 residues. V gave up 3 bases and J gave up 8 bases; unmatched junction bases: 14. This CDR3 reads CASSWFSGTGDHDEQFF. CDR3 DNA sequence: TGCGCCAGCAGCTGGTTTTCAGGGACAGGGGACCACGATGAGCAGTTCTTC.

DNA for the CDR3: TGTGCCAGCAGCTTGGGAGTCGCGACGCATAATGGCTACACCTTC. Protein: CASSLGVATHNGYTF. The rearrangement links TRBV5-5 to TRBJ1-2; unclear D gene. Germline V gene sequence: CDR1 SGHKS, CDR2 YYEKEE (reference sequence). With 0 bases removed from V and 6 bases from J, the gap between germline ends came to 15 bases. This CDR3 spans 15 amino acids.

This chain joins TRBV7-9 and TRBJ2-5, with TRBD1 matching over 9 bases. Germline trimming cut 1 base from V and 5 bases from J; bases unmatched to any gene: 2. Per germline, CDR1 SEHNR and CDR2 FQNEAQ (reference sequence). The CDR3 has 14 amino acids. The CDR3 DNA is TGTGCCAGCAGCTTAGGACAGGGGGTTGAGACCCAGTACTTC. Its translation is CASSLGQGVETQYF.

The gene calls are TRBV30 and TRBJ1-2; unclear D gene. Germline V lookup: CDR1 GTSNPN, CDR2 SVGIG (reference sequence). This CDR3 has 14 residues. With 2 bases removed from V and 4 bases from J, the gap between germline ends came to 14 bases. The CDR3 nucleotides read TGTGCCTGGAGTCTAGATGAAGGTCGCTATGGCTACACCTTC. It yields the protein CAWSLDEGRYGYTF.

The chain links TRBV29-1 to TRBJ2-4; TRBD1 or TRBD2 may be the D gene (5 bases each). V was trimmed by 5 bases and J by 5 bases, leaving 10 bases between them. This CDR3 comprises 12 residues. CDR1 is SQVTM and CDR2 is ANQGSEA in the germline V gene. CDR3 sequence (DNA): TGCAGCGTTCAACTGGGGGAAAACATTCAGTACTTC. Translation gives CSVQLGENIQYF.

The rearrangement uses TRBV20-1 and TRBJ1-5; D might be TRBD1 (5 bases). V shed 2 bases and J shed 7 bases, with 9 bases lying between them. The CDR3 is made up of 12 amino acids. CDR1 DFQATT and CDR2 SNEGSKA come from the germline V gene (reference sequence). The CDR3 bases are TGCAGTGCTAGAAGGGGCGGCCAGCCCCAGCATTTT. This codes for CSARRGGQPQHF.

CDR3 region: CSVIITGAGELFF. As DNA, the CDR3 is TGCAGCGTCATAATAACAGGGGCCGGGGAGCTGTTTTTT. V gene TRBV29-1 combines with J gene TRBJ2-2; 7 bases fit TRBD1. CDR3 size: 13 residues. Germline trimming cut 6 bases from V and 6 bases from J; bases unmatched to any gene: 7. Germline values: CDR1 SQVTM, CDR2 ANQGSEA.

The rearrangement links TRBV20-1 to TRBJ1-2; D is uncertain. The V end lost 1 base, the J end lost 8 bases, and 14 bases lay between the germline ends. CDR1 and CDR2 (germline): DFQATT, SNEGSKA (reference sequence). The length of the CDR3 is 13 residues. The CDR3: CSARGLGKSGYTF. In DNA, the CDR3 is TGCAGTGCTAGAGGTTTGGGGAAGTCGGGCTACACCTTC.

This chain joins TRBV21-1 and TRBJ2-1; the tabulated D call, TRBD2, remains unverified against the DNA. TRBV21-1 is listed as a pseudogene. The CDR3 spans 13 residues. CDR3: CASSRLALNEQFF. In DNA, the CDR3 is TGTGCCAGCAGCAGACTAGCGCTAAATGAGCAGTTCTTC.

The chain carries TRBV2 and TRBJ1-1, with no clear D. Germline V gene sequence: CDR1 SNHLY, CDR2 FYNNEI. The length of the CDR3 is 14 residues. V shed 7 bases and J shed 3 bases, with 15 bases lying between them. The CDR3 DNA reads TGTGCCAGCAAAAACACGGCAGAACACACTGAAGCTTTCTTT. Amino acids: CASKNTAEHTEAFF.

The chain couples TRBV4-1 to TRBJ1-1, with D unresolved. CDR3 length: 15 amino acids. V was trimmed by 1 base and J by 1 base, leaving 10 bases between them. CDR1 MGHRA and CDR2 YSYEKL come from the germline V gene. The CDR3 region is CASSQVSTKNTEAFF. CDR3 DNA sequence: TGCGCCAGCAGCCAAGTTTCCACAAAGAACACTGAAGCTTTCTTT.

V is TRBV29-1 and J is TRBJ1-2; D uncertain. The CDR3 is 13 residues long. V lost 7 bases to trimming and J lost 3 bases, with 15 bases between them. CDR1 SQVTM and CDR2 ANQGSEA come from the germline V gene. CDR3 DNA sequence: TGCAGCGCCTTACCGACGGCCTACTATGGCTACACCTTC. Its protein is CSALPTAYYGYTF.

The rearrangement links TRBV7-9 to TRBJ2-5; D remains unclear. The CDR3 spans 14 residues. Trimming took 8 bases from V and 0 from J, leaving 13 bases between them. The germline V gene encodes CDR1 SEHNR and CDR2 FQNEAQ (reference sequence). For the CDR3, the DNA is TGTGCCAGCTCGGAGACGGTGTACCAAGAGACCCAGTACTTC. It specifies CASSETVYQETQYF.

This clonotype has just one count. The chain links TRBV9 to TRBJ2-2, with TRBD2 identical over 7 bases. With V trimmed by 0 bases and J by 2 bases, 1 base remained unmatched. Germline values: CDR1 SGDLS, CDR2 YYNGEE. There are 15 residues in the CDR3. The CDR3 region is CASSVAAGNTGELFF. The CDR3, as DNA: TGTGCCAGCAGCGTAGCAGCGGGAAACACCGGGGAGCTGTTTTTT.

This chain uses TRBV20-1 with TRBJ2-5; weak D call: TRBD1 (5 bases). CDR1 and CDR2 from the germline V gene are DFQATT and SNEGSKA (reference sequence). Trimming removed 1 base at V and 2 bases at J, with 8 bases between. The CDR3 consists of 13 residues. CDR3 bases: TGCAGTGCTAGAGGTCCAGGGCAAGAGACCCAGTACTTC. It specifies CSARGPGQETQYF.

The chain joins TRBV6-5 to TRBJ2-7, with 14 bases that match TRBD2. This CDR3 has 18 residues. Germline lookup yields CDR1 MNHEY and CDR2 SVGAGI. Trimming took 4 bases from V and 3 from J; bases not matched to a gene: 11. DNA for the CDR3: TGTGCCAGCAGTTCCCCCCGGACTAGCGGGGGGCCAGTCTACGAGCAGTACTTC. Translation gives CASSSPRTSGGPVYEQYF.

V gene TRBV18 combines with J gene TRBJ1-4; TRBD1 matches at 7 bases. This CDR3 region has 15 residues. The ends lost 3 bases at V and 5 bases at J; junction bases unmatched: 6. Germline assignment: CDR1 KGHSH and CDR2 LQKENI. The CDR3 region has the DNA TGTGCCAGCTCACCTGCACAGGGGAAAAATGAAAAACTGTTTTTT. Its protein product is CASSPAQGKNEKLFF.